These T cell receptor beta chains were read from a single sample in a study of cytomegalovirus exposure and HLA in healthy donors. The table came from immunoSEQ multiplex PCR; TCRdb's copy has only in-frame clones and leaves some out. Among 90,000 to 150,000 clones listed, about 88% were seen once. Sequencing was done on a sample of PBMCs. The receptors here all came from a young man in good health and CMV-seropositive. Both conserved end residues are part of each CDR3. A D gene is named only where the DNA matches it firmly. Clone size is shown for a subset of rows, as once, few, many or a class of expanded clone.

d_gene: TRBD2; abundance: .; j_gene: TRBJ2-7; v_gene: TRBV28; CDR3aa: CASSSPAGIYEQYF; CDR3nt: TGTGCCAGCAGTTCGCCAGCGGGGATTTACGAGCAGTACTTC
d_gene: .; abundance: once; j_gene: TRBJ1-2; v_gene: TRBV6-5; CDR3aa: CASRDRGYNYGYTF; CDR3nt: TGTGCCAGCAGGGACCGCGGGTATAACTATGGCTACACCTTC
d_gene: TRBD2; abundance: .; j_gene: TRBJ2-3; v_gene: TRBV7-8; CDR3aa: CASSLYASGDALDWADTQYF; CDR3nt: TGTGCCAGCAGCCTATACGCTAGCGGGGACGCATTGGATTGGGCAGATACGCAGTATTTT
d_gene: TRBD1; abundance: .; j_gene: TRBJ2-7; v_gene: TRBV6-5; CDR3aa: CASRDRVSYEQYF; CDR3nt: TGTGCCAGCCGGGACAGGGTCTCCTACGAGCAGTACTTC
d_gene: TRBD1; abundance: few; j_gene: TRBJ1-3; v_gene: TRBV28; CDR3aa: CASSIGDSSGNTIYF; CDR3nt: TGTGCCAGCAGTATAGGGGACAGCTCTGGAAACACCATATATTTT
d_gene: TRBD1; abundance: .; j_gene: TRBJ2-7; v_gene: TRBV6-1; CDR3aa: CASSEAPGTGGYEQYF; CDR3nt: TGTGCCAGCAGTGAAGCACCCGGGACAGGGGGCTACGAGCAGTACTTC
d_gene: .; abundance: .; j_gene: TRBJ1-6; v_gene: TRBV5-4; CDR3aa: CASSFETSSSPLHF; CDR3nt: TGTGCCAGCAGCTTTGAGACTTCATCCTCACCCCTCCACTTT
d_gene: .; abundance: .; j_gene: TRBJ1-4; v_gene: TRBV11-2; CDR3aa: CASSLIHQEQANEKLFF; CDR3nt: TGTGCCAGCAGCTTAATCCACCAAGAGCAGGCGAATGAAAAACTGTTTTTT
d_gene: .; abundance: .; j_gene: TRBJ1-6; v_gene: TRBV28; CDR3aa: CASSFWSYGVSPLHF; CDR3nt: TGTGCCAGCAGTTTTTGGAGTTACGGAGTTTCACCCCTCCACTTT
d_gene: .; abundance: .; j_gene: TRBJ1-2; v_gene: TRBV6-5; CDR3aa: CASTQGYGYTF; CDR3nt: TGTGCCAGCACCCAGGGATATGGCTACACCTTC
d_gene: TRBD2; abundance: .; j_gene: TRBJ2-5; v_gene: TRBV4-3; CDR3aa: CASSQGVSGGQETQYF; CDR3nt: TGCGCCAGCAGCCAAGGGGTTAGCGGGGGGCAAGAGACCCAGTACTTC
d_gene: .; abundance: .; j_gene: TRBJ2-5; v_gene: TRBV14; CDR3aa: CASSQDLRNAQYF; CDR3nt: TGTGCCAGCAGCCAAGATCTCAGGAATGCCCAGTACTTC
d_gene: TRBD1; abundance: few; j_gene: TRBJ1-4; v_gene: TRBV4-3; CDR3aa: CASSQDTGTGGEKLFF; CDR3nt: TGCGCCAGCAGCCAAGATACCGGGACAGGGGGCGAAAAACTGTTTTTT
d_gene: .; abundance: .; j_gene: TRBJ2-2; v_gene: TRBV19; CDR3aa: CASSLGLSNTGELFF; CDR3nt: TGTGCCAGTAGTTTGGGACTCTCGAACACCGGGGAGCTGTTTTTT
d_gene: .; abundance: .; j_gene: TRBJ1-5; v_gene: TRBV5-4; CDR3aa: CASSLDLGRSQPQHF; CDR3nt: TGTGCCAGCAGCTTGGATCTGGGGCGAAGTCAGCCCCAGCATTTT
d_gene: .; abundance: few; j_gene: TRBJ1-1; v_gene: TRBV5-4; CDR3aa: CASSIQGLNTEAFF; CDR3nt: TGTGCCAGCAGCATCCAGGGGCTGAACACTGAAGCTTTCTTT
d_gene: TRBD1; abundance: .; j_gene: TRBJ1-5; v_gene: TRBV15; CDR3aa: CATSENRQGRGNQPQHF; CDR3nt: TGTGCCACCAGCGAGAATCGACAGGGAAGGGGCAATCAGCCCCAGCATTTT
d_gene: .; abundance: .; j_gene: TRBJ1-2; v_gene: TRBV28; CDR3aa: CASSLGGGYGYTF; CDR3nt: TGTGCCAGCAGTTTAGGTGGAGGTTATGGCTACACCTTC
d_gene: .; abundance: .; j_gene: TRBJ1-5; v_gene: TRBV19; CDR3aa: CASRRRGPSNQPQHF; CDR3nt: TGTGCCAGTAGACGGCGGGGGCCAAGCAATCAGCCCCAGCATTTT
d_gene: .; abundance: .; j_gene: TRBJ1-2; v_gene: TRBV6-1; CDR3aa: CASSEALGNGYTF; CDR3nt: TGTGCCAGCAGTGAAGCGCTCGGGAATGGCTACACCTTC
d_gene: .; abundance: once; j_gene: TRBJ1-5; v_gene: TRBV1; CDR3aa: CTSPGGYSNQPQHF; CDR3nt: TGCACCTCCCCGGGGGGGTATAGCAATCAGCCCCAGCATTTT
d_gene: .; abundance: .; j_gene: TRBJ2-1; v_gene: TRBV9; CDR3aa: CASSVELLYNEQFF; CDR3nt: TGTGCCAGCAGCGTAGAGTTGCTATACAATGAGCAGTTCTTC
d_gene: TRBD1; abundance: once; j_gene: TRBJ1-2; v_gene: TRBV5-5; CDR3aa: CASSLVSRGSSGYGYTF; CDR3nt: TGTGCCAGCAGCTTGGTGTCCAGGGGGTCCTCGGGCTATGGCTACACCTTC
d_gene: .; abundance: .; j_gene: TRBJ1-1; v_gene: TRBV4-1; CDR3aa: CASSQITRGNTEAFF; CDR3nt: TGCGCCAGCAGCCAAATAACCAGGGGGAACACTGAAGCTTTCTTT
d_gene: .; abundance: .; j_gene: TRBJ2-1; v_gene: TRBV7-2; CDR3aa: CASSSRRGNEQFF; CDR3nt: TGTGCCAGCAGCTCCCGCCGGGGCAATGAGCAGTTCTTC
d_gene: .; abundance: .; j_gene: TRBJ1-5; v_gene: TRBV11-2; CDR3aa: CASSLALEQPQHF; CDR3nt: TGTGCCAGCAGCTTAGCCCTCGAGCAGCCCCAGCATTTT
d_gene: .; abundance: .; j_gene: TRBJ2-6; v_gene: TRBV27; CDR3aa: CASSLSPGVSGANVLTF; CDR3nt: TGTGCCAGCAGTCTGTCTCCGGGGGTCTCTGGGGCCAACGTCCTGACTTTC
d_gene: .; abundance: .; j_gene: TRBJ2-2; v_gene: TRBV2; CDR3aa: CASSPIHRGTGELFF; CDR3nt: TGTGCCAGCAGTCCGATTCATCGGGGCACCGGGGAGCTGTTTTTT
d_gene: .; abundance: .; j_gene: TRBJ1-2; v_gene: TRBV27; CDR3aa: CASGSNYGYTF; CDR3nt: TGTGCCAGCGGCTCAAACTATGGCTACACCTTC
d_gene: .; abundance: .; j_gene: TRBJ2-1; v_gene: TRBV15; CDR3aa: CATRGPADYNEQFF; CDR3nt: TGTGCCACCAGGGGCCCGGCCGACTACAATGAGCAGTTCTTC
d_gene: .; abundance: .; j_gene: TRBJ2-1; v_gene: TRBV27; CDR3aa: CASSFGAGSYNEQFF; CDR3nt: TGTGCCAGCAGTTTTGGCGCAGGCTCCTACAATGAGCAGTTCTTC
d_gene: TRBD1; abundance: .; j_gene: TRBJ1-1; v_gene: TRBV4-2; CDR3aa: CASSQDPGTGMNTEAFF; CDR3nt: TGTGCCAGCAGCCAAGATCCCGGGACAGGGATGAACACTGAAGCTTTCTTT
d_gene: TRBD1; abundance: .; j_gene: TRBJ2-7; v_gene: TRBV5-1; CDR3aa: CASSTGQGVVEQYF; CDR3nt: TGCGCCAGCAGCACAGGACAGGGGGTGGTCGAGCAGTACTTC
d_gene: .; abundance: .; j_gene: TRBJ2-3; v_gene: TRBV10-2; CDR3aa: CASSETLIMTDTQYF; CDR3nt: TGCGCCAGCAGTGAGACCCTAATCATGACAGATACGCAGTATTTT
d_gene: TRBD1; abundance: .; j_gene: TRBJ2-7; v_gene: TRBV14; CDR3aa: CASSQVTGWNEQYF; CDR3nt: TGTGCCAGCAGCCAAGTGACAGGGTGGAACGAGCAGTACTTC
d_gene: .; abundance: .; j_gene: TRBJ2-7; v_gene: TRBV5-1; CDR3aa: CASSASGQSYEQYF; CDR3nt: TGCGCCAGCAGCGCATCGGGACAATCTTACGAGCAGTACTTC
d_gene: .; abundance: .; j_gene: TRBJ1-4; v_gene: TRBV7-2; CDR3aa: CASSWGPGEKLFF; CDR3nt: TGTGCCAGCAGCTGGGGCCCGGGTGAAAAACTGTTTTTT
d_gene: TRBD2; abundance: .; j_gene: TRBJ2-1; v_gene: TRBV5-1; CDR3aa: CASSPRLAGDQIANEQFF; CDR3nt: TGCGCCAGCAGCCCTCGACTAGCGGGGGACCAAATAGCCAATGAGCAGTTCTTC
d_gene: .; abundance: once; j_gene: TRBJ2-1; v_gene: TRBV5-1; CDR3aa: CASSTGTYNEQFF; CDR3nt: TGCGCCAGCAGCACCGGGACTTACAATGAGCAGTTCTTC
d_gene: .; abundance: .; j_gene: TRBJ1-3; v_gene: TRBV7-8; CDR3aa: CASSFKGRGNTIYF; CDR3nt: TGTGCCAGCAGCTTCAAAGGGAGGGGAAACACCATATATTTT
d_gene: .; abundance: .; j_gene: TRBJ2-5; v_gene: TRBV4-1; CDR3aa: CASSQPDQSRRETQYF; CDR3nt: TGCGCCAGCAGCCAACCCGATCAGAGTAGGCGGGAGACCCAGTACTTC
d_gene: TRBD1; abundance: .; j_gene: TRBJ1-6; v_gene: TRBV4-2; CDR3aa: CASNPGQGNSPLHF; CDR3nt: TGTGCCAGTAATCCGGGACAGGGTAATTCACCCCTCCACTTT